This T cell receptor beta chain originates from a study of T cells expressing NK-cell markers. Study details: CD3+CD56+NKG2C+, CD3+CD56+NKG2C- and CD3+CD56-NKG2C+ T cells, once sorted, supplied the TCR beta repertoires. Serological testing identified seven of the eight sequenced donors as HCMV-seropositive and one as seronegative.

TCRdb reanalyzed the 5' RACE reads and collapses them to one entry per CDR3 protein, without DNA. Recorded for this sample: 300,000 to 450,000 distinct CDR3 sequences. The CDR3 is 15 amino acids. Sequences were obtained from blood T cells: a sorted CD56 or NKG2C T cell subset, CD4+ or CD8+ T cells, or bulk PBMC T cells (not recorded which). This sequence originates from a man aged 18-75 years in good health. The chain is built from TRBV12-3 or TRBV12-4 and TRBJ1-6; the D gene TCRdb calls, TRBD1, cannot be checked with no DNA. The chain's CDR3 is CASSRGSSYNSPLHF.